This paragraph covers one T cell receptor (beta chain) sequence. These data originate in a study of T-cell reconstitution after alpha-beta-depleted transplantation in children. It was with unique molecular identifiers that the TCRbeta library was prepared. Each CDR3 protein is one row after TCRdb ran MiXCR on the PCR reads. Of 420,000 or so distinct CDR3 sequences listed, roughly 11% are singletons. Trimming took off 3 bases at V and 2 bases at J, with 19 bases between the two ends. CDR1 is DFQATT and CDR2 is SNEGSKA in the germline V gene (reference sequence). The CDR3 extends over 16 amino acids. The TCR comes from a human donor who donated a stem cell graft to a child with acute myeloid leukemia. The V and J genes are TRBV20-1 and TRBJ1-2; a possible D gene is TRBD1 (5 bases). Sequencing used PBMCs from the stem cell graft donor, obtained from the stem cell graft. This chain's CDR3 is CSASGAGPIRNYGYTF. The CDR3 DNA sequence: TGCAGTGCTAGCGGGGCCGGGCCCATAAGGAACTATGGCTACACCTTC.